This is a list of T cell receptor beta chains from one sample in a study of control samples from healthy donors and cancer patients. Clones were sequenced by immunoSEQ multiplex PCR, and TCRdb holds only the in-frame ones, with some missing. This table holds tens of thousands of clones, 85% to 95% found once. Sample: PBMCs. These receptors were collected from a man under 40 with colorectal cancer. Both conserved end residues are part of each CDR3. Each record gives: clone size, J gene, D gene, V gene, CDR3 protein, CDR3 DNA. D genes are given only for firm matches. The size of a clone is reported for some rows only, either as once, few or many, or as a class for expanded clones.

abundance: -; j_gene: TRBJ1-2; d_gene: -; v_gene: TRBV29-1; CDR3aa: CSVLRGGDLNYGYTF; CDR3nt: TGCAGCGTCCTAAGGGGGGGGGACCTTAACTATGGCTACACCTTC
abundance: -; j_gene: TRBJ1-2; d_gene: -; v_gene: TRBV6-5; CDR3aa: CASSYGADSTYGYTF; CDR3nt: TGTGCCAGCAGTTACGGGGCCGACTCCACGTATGGCTACACCTTC
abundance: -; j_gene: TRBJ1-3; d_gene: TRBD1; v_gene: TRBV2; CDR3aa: CASRLDRDRNTIYF; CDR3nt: TGTGCCAGCAGATTGGACAGGGATAGAAACACCATATATTTT
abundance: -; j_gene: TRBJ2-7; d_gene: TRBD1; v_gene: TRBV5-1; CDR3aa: CASSLGGPGQGYEQYF; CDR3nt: TGCGCCAGCAGCTTGGGGGGACCGGGACAGGGGTACGAGCAGTACTTC
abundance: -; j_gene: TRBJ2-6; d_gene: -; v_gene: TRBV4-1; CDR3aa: CASSGDGFSGANVLTF; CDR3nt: TGCGCCAGCAGCGGGGACGGATTCTCTGGGGCCAACGTCCTGACTTTC
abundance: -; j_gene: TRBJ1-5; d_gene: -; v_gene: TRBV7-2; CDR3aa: CASSLDPSSNQPQHF; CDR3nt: TGTGCCAGCAGTCTCGACCCGTCCAGCAATCAGCCCCAGCATTTT
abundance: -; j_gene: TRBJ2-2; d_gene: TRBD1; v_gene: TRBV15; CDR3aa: CATSRVGQGRPRSTGELFF; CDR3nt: TGTGCCACCAGCAGAGTAGGACAGGGGAGACCTCGTAGCACCGGGGAGCTGTTTTTT
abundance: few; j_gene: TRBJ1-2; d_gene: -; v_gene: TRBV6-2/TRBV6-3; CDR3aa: CASSFGTDQGSGYTF; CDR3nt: TGTGCCAGCAGTTTCGGGACGGATCAGGGGAGTGGCTACACCTTC
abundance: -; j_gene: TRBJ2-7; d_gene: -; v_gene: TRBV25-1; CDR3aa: CASSEGSYEQYF; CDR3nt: TGTGCCAGCAGTGAAGGCAGCTACGAGCAGTACTTC
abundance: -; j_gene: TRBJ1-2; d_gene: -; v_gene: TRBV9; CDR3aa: CASSVSPDIAAF; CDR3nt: TGTGCCAGCAGCGTTAGTCCCGACATAGCAGCTTTC
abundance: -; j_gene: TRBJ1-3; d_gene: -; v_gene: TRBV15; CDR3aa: CATSRDVGPPNTIYF; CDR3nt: TGTGCCACCAGCAGAGATGTAGGGCCCCCCAACACCATATATTTT
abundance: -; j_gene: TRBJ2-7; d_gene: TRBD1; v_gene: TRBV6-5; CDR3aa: CASSYAGQGSHEQYF; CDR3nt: TGTGCCAGCAGTTACGCGGGACAGGGATCCCACGAGCAGTACTTC
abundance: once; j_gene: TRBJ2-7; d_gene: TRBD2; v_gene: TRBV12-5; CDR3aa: CASGLALAGHSYEQYF; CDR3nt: TGTGCTAGTGGTTTGGCCTTAGCGGGGCACTCCTACGAGCAGTACTTC
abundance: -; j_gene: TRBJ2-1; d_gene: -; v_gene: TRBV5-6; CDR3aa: CASSPEGREQFF; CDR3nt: TGTGCCAGCAGCCCGGAGGGTAGGGAGCAGTTCTTC
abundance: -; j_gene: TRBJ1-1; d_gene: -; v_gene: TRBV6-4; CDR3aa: CASSEFQGTEAFF; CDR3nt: TGTGCCAGCAGTGAATTTCAGGGGACTGAAGCTTTCTTT
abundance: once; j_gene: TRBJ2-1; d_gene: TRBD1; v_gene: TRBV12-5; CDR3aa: CASARGPSSYNEQFF; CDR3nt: TGTGCTAGTGCGAGGGGGCCTAGCTCCTACAATGAGCAGTTCTTC
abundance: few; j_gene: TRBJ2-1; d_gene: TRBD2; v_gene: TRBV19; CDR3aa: CASSMGGEPNNEQFF; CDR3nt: TGTGCCAGTAGTATGGGGGGGGAGCCCAACAATGAGCAGTTCTTC